The T cell receptor (beta chain) described here comes from a study of beta chain features in type 1 diabetes. The V end was cut by 0 bases, the J end by 13 bases, with 16 bases between. This CDR3 has 13 residues. Germline V CDR1 and CDR2: KGHSH, LQKENI. Sequencing targeted expressed TCRB transcripts, as all isolated RNA had been reverse transcribed. Sequenced by immunoSEQ multiplex PCR; TCRdb stores in-frame clones only, minus some. The data contain some 270,000 clones, 11% to 15% of them singletons. V and J are TRBV18 and TRBJ2-7, with D perhaps matching TRBD2 (6 bases). This sequence originates from a woman aged 40 to 49 in good health. Sequenced input: naive CD4+ T cells from blood. The CDR3 sequence: CASSPPSSGVVYF. CDR3 bases: TGTGCCAGCTCACCACCCAGCTCGGGGGTGGTTTACTTC.